This paragraph reports one T cell receptor (beta chain). The germline V gene has CDR1 SGHVS and CDR2 FQNEAQ. The germline V and J ends were trimmed by 5 bases and 4 bases, with 11 bases remaining between them. The CDR3 runs to 13 residues. Original data processing: Reference gene primer amplification yielded estimated nucleated cell counts. Repertoires were generated with immunoSEQ multiplex PCR, while TCRdb's copy carries only in-frame clones and drops some. The DNA gave D and trimming, while V, J and clone size come from that table. Counted here are tens of thousands of clones, around 88% occurring once; the ten biggest clones make up about 7.7%. The source of the sample is a study of blood T cell repertoires in COVID-19. Study in general: The study drew acute and convalescent COVID-19 samples from the United States, Italy and Spain. T cells, B-cell-depleted T cells, or PBMCs provided the cDNA or gDNA that served as material.

The source material was peripheral blood. This TCR came from a man in his sixties with acute or convalescent COVID-19. The chain recombines TRBV7-8 with TRBJ1-2; D might be TRBD1 (6 bases). This chain's CDR3 is CASSADRSYGYTF. DNA of the CDR3: TGTGCCAGCAGCGCCGACAGGAGCTATGGCTACACCTTC. The full variable domain, completed using reference TRBV7-8 and TRBJ1-2, is GAGVSQSPRYKVAKRGQDVALRCDPISGHVSLFWYQQALGQGPEFLTYFQNEAQLDKSGLPSDRFFAERPEGSVSTLKIQRTQQEDSAVYLCASSADRSYGYTFGSGTRLTVV.